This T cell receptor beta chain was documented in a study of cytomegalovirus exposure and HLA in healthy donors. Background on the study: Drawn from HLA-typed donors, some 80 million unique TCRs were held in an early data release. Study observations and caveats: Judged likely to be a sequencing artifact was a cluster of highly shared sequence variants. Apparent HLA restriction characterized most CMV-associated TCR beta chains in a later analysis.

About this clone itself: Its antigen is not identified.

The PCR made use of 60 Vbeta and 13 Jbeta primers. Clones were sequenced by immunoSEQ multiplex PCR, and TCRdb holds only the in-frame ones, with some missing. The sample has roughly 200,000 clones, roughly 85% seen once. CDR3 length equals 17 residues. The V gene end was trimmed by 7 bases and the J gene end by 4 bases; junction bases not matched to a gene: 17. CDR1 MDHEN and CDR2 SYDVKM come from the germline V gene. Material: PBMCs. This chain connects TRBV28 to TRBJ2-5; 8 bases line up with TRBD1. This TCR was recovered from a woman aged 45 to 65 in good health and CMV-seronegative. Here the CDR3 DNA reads TGTGCCAGCAAAAGTTTTGCCTCAGGGGGCGGAAGAGAGACCCAGTACTTC. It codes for CASKSFASGGGRETQYF.